Sequencing of this TCR beta chain was carried out in a study of graft-versus-host responses after intestinal transplantation. A word on this clone: Antigen specificity is unknown. The sample holds other DNA sequences that translate to the same CDR3.

This CDR3 spans 13 amino acids. Germline-derived CDR1 and CDR2 are SGHRS and YFSETQ. Deletions cut 2 bases from V and 3 bases from J, with 7 bases between. Sequencing used immunoSEQ multiplex PCR; TCRdb keeps in-frame clones, though not all of them. The sample has about 88,000 clones; 94% are singletons. The material was unstimulated CD4+ T cells sorted from spleen or lymph node cells, obtained before transplant. The chain recombines TRBV5-1 with TRBJ2-3; D gene unclear. This sequence originates from a human donor who was the organ donor for an intestinal transplant. The CDR3 sequence is CASSLIPTDTQYF. CDR3 coding DNA: TGCGCCAGCAGCTTAATCCCAACAGATACGCAGTATTTT. Full variable domain (rest looked up from reference TRBV5-1 and TRBJ2-3): KAGVTQTPRYLIKTRGQQVTLSCSPISGHRSVSWYQQTPGQGLQFLFEYFSETQRNKGNFPGRFSGRQFSNSRSEMNVSTLELGDSALYLCASSLIPTDTQYFGPGTRLTVL.